This T cell receptor beta chain stems from a study of CD8 T cells in Susac syndrome. Sequencing of TCR beta, carried out with a high-throughput approach, was applied to CD8+ and CD4+ T cells from the blood. The length of the CDR3 is 13 residues. J gave up 5 bases and V 9 bases, and 8 bases lay outside the gene matches. Germline V CDR1 and CDR2: LNHDA, SQIVND (reference sequence). RNA was extracted with the RNeasy kit, and a quantity of roughly 0.5 to 1 ug was reverse transcribed using random hexamers. TCRdb re-called the immunoSEQ multiplex PCR reads through MiXCR, storing one row per CDR3 protein. This table has just over 300,000 distinct CDR3 sequences, approximately 90% appearing once.

Sequenced: CD4+ T cells from PBMCs. The rearrangement links TRBV19 to TRBJ2-5, with 8 bases identical to TRBD1. This receptor was taken from a human donor with multiple sclerosis. CDR3 nucleotides: TGTGCCAGCACCAGGGGGCTGGGGGAGACCCAGTACTTC. This sequence encodes CASTRGLGETQYF.